This T cell receptor beta chain was documented in a study of OX40 agonist ivuxolimab in advanced cancers. Losses at the gene ends were 1 base for V and 2 bases for J; bases not matched to a gene: 2. Germline loops: CDR1 SNHLY, CDR2 FYNNEI. The CDR3 totals 15 residues. Generated by immunoSEQ multiplex PCR, the TCRdb table keeps only in-frame clones and is missing some. The sample lists 75,000 to 90,000 clones; roughly 92% were seen once. The V and J genes are TRBV2 and TRBJ2-7; 10 bases are shared with TRBD2. The sequence derives from an adult with an advanced solid tumor such as melanoma, head and neck, liver or kidney cancer. Sequencing was performed on CD4+ or CD8+ T cells sorted from blood, taken in a trial of the OX40 agonist ivuxolimab. CDR3 residues: CASSEGTSGAYEQYF. DNA for the CDR3: TGTGCCAGCAGTGAAGGGACTAGCGGAGCCTACGAGCAGTACTTC. Full variable domain (outside the CDR3, taken from reference TRBV2 and TRBJ2-7): EPEVTQTPSHQVTQMGQEVILRCVPISNHLYFYWYRQILGQKVEFLVSFYNNEISEKSEIFDDQFSVERPDGSNFTLKIRSTKLEDSAMYFCASSEGTSGAYEQYFGPGTRLTVT.